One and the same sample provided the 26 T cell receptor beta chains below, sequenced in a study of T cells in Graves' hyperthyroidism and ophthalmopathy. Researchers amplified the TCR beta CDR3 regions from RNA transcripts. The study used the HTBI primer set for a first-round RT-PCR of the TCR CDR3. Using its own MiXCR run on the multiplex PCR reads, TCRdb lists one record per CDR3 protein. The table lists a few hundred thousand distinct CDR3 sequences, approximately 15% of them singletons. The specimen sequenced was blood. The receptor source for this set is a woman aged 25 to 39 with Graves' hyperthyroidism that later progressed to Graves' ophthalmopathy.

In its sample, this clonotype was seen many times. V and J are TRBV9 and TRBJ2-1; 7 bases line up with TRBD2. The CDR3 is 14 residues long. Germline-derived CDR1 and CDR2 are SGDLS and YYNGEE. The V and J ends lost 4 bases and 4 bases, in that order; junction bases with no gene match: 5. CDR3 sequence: CASSPSGTYNEQFF. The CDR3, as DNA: TGTGCCAGCAGCCCCAGCGGGACGTACAATGAGCAGTTCTTC.

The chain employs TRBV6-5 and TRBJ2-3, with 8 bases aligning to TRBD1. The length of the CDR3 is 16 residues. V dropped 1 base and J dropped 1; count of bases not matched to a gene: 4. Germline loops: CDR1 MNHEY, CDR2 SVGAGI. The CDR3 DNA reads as TGTGCCAGCAGTTACTTCCCGGGACAGGGCACAGATACGCAGTATTTT. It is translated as CASSYFPGQGTDTQYF.

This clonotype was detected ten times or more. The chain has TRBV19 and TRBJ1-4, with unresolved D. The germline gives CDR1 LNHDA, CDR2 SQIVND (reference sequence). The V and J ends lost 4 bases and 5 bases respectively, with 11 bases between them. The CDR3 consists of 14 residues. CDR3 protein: CASSTDRSNEKLFF. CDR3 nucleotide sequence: TGTGCCAGTAGTACCGACCGAAGCAATGAAAAACTGTTTTTT.

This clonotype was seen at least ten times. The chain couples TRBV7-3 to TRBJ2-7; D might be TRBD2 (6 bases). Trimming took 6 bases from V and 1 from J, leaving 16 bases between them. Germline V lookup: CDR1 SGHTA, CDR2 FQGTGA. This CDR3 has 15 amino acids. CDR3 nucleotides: TGTGCCAGCAGGATGGAGGGAAAAAGGTCCTACGAGCAGTACTTC. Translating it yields CASRMEGKRSYEQYF.

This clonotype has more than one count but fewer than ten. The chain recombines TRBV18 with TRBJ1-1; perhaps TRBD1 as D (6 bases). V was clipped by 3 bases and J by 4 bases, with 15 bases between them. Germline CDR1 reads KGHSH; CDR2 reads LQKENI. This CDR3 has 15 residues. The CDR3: CASSPRGDEATEAFF. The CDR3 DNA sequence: TGTGCCAGCTCACCGAGGGGGGACGAGGCCACTGAAGCTTTCTTT.

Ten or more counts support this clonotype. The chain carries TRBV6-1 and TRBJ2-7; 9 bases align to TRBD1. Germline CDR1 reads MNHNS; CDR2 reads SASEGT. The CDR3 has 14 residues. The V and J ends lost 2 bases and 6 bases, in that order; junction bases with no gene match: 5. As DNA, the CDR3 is TGTGCCAGCAGTGAAACCGGGACAGGGCTCGAGCAGTACTTC. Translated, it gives CASSETGTGLEQYF.

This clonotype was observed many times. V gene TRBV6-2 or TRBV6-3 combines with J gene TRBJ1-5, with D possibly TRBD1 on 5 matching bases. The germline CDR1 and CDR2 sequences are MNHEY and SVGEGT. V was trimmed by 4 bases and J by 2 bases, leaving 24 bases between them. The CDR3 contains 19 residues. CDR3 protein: CASSWDPSGQGAGNQPQHF. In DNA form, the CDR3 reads TGTGCCAGCAGTTGGGATCCGAGCGGGCAGGGCGCCGGCAATCAGCCCCAGCATTTT.

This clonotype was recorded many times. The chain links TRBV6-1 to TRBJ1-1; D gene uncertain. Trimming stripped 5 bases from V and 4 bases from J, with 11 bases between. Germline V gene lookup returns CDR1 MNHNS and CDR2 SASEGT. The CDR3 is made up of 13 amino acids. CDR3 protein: CASSSVQSTEAFF. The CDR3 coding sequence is TGTGCCAGCAGTTCGGTTCAGAGCACTGAAGCTTTCTTT.

Written as DNA, the CDR3 is TGCGCCAGCAGCCAAGGACTAGCGGGACGGGGGTTCTTC. Encoded protein: CASSQGLAGRGFF. The V call is TRBV4-3, the J call TRBJ2-1; 11 nucleotides line up with TRBD2. The CDR3 loop spans 13 amino acids. Trimming at V came to 1 base and at J to 15 bases, leaving 5 bases not matched to a gene. Germline CDR1 LGHNA, CDR2 YSLEER.

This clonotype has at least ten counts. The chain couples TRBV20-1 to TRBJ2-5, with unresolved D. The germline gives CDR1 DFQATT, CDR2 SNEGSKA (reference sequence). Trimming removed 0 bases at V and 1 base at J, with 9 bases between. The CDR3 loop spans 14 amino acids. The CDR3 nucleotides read TGCAGTGCTAGAGATGTGGCATTCCAAGAGACCCAGTACTTC. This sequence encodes CSARDVAFQETQYF.

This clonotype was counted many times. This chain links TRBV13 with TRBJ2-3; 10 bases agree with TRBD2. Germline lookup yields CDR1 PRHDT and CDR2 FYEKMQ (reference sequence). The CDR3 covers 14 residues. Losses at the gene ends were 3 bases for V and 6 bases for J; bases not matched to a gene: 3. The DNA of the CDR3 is TGTGCCAGCAGCTTTAGCGGGAGGCGGGATACGCAGTATTTT. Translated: CASSFSGRRDTQYF.

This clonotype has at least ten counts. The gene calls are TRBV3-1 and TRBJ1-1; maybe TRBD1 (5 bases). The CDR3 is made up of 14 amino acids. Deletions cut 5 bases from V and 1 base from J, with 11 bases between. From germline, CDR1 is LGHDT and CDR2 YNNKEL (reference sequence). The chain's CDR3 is CASSKPGPNTEAFF. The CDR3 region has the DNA TGTGCCAGCAGCAAACCGGGACCGAACACTGAAGCTTTCTTT.

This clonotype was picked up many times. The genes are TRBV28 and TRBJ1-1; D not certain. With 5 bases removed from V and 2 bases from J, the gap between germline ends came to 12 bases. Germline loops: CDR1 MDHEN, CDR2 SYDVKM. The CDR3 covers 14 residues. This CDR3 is CASSPVNLNTEAFF. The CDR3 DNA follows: TGTGCCAGCAGTCCCGTGAATTTAAACACTGAAGCTTTCTTT.

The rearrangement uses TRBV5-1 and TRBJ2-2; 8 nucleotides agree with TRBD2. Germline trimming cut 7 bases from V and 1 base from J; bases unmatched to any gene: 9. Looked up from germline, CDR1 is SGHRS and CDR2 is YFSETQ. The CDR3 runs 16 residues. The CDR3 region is CASENGRAGNTGELFF. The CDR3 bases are TGCGCCAGCGAAAACGGGAGGGCCGGGAACACCGGGGAGCTGTTTTTT. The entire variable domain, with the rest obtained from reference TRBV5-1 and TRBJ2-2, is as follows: KAGVTQTPRYLIKTRGQQVTLSCSPISGHRSVSWYQQTPGQGLQFLFEYFSETQRNKGNFPGRFSGRQFSNSRSEMNVSTLELGDSALYLCASENGRAGNTGELFFGEGSRLTVL.

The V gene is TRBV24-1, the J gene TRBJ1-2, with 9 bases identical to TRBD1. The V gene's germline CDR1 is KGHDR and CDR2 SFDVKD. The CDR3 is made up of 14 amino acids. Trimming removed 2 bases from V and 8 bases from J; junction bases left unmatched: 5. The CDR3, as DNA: TGTGCCACCAGTGATTGGACAGGGGCGGAGGGCTACACCTTC. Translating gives CATSDWTGAEGYTF.

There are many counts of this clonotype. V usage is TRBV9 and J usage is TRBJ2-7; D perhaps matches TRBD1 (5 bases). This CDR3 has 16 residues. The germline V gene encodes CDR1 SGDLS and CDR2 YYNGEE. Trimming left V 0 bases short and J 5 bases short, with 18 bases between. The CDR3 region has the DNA TGTGCCAGCAGCGTAGGATCGACAGTTGTTGGCCACGAGCAGTACTTC. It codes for CASSVGSTVVGHEQYF.

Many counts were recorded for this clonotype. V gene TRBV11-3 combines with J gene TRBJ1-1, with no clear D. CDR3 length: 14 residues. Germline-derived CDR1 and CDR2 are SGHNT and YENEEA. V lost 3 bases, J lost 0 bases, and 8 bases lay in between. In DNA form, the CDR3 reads TGTGCCAGCAGCTTTACCAGGATGAACACTGAAGCTTTCTTT. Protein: CASSFTRMNTEAFF.

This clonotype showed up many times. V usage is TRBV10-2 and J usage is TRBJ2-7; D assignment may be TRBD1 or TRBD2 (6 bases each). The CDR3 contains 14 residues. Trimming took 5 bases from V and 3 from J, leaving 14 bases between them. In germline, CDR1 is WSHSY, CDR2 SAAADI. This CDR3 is CASSPGAAGYEQYF. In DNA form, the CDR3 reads TGCGCCAGCAGTCCGGGGGCGGCGGGCTACGAGCAGTACTTC.

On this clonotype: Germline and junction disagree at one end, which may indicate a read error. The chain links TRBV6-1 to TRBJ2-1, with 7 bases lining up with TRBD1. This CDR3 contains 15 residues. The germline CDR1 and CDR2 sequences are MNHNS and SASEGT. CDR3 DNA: TGTGCCAGCAGCCCGGGGACAGAAGGGCTACTTGGACTCCTTTTC. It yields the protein CASSPGTEGLLGLLF.

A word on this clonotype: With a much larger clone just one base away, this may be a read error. CDR3 region: CASTPDYNEQFF. The CDR3 DNA sequence: TGTGCCAGCACCCCAGACTACAATGAGCAGTTCTTC. V gene TRBV12-3 or TRBV12-4 combines with J gene TRBJ2-1; D remains unclear. V lost 7 bases and J 3 bases, leaving 7 bases between the germline ends. CDR3 length equals 12 residues.

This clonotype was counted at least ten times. In DNA, the CDR3 is TGTGCCAGCAGTTTACTCCCCTACAATGAGCAGTTCTTC. Translating gives CASSLLPYNEQFF. This chain joins TRBV12-3 or TRBV12-4 and TRBJ2-1; D is ambiguous. V was shortened by 2 bases and J by 2 bases, with 4 bases between the two germline ends. This CDR3 region has 13 residues.

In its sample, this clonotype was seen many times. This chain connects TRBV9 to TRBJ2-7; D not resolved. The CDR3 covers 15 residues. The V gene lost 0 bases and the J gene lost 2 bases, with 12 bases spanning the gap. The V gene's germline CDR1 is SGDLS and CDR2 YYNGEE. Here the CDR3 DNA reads TGTGCCAGCAGCGTAGGGACGGACCGCGCCTACGAGCAGTACTTC. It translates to CASSVGTDRAYEQYF.

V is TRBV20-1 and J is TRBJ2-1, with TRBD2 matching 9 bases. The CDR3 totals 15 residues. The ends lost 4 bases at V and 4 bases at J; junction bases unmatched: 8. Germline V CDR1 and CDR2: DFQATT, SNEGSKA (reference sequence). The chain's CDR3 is CSATGAGGYYNEQFF. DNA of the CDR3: TGCAGTGCTACTGGGGCGGGAGGGTATTACAATGAGCAGTTCTTC.

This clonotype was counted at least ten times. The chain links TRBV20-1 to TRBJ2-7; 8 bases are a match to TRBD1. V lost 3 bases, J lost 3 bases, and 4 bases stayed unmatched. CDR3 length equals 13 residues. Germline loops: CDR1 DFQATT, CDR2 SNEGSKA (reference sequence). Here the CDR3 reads CSASPRGLYEQYF. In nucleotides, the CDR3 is TGCAGTGCTAGCCCCAGGGGGCTCTACGAGCAGTACTTC.

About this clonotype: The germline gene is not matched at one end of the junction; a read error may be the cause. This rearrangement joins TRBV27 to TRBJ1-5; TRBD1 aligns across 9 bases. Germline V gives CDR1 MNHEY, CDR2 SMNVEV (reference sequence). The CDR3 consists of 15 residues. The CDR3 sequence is CASSPGTGRNQPRHF. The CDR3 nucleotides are TGTGCAAGCAGTCCAGGGACAGGGCGTAATCAGCCCCGGCATTTT.

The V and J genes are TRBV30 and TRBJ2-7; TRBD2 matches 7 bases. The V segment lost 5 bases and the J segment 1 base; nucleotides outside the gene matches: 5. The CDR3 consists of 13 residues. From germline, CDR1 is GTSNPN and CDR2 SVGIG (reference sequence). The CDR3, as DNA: TGTGCCTGGGAGCGGGACGGTTCCTACGAGCAGTACTTC. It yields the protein CAWERDGSYEQYF.